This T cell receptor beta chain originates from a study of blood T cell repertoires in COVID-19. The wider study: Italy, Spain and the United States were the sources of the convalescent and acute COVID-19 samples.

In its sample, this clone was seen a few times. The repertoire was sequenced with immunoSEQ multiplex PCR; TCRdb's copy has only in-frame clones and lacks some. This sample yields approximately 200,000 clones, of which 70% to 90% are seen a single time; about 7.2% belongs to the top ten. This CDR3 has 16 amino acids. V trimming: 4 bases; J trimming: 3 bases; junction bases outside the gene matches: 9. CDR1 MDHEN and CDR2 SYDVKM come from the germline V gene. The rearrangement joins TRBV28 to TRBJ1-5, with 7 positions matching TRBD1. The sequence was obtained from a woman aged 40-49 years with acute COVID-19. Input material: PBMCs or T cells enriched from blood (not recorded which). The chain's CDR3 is CASSSNVDRLNQPQHF. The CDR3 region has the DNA TGTGCCAGCAGTTCCAATGTGGACAGGCTCAATCAGCCCCAGCATTTT.